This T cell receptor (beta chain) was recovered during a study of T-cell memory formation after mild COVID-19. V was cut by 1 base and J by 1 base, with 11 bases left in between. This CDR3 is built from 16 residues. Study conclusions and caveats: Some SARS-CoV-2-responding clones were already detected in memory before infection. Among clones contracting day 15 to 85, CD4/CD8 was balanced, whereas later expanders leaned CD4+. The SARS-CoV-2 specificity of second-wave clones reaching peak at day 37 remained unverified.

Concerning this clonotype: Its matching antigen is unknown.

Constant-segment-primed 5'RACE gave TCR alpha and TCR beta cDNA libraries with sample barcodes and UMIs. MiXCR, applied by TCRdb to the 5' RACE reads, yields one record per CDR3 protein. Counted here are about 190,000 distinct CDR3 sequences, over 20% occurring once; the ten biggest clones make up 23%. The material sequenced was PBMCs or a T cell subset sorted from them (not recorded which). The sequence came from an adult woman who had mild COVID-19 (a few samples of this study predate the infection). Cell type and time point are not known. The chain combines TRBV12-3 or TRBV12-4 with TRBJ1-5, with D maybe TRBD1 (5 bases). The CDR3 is CASSLGAGWSNQPQHF. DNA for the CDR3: TGTGCCAGCAGTTTAGGGGCAGGGTGGAGCAATCAGCCCCAGCATTTT.